The clone carrying this TCR beta chain was seen just once. Its antigen remains unidentified. This sample was taken from a study of tumor-infiltrating lymphocytes in glioblastoma multiforme. Study results and caveats: RNA-based TCR sequencing may distort clone frequencies, since cells carry unequal TCR transcript numbers.

Multiple V-beta primers and a C-beta primer amplified TCRB from RNA. A C-beta primer primed TCRB cDNA from 0.4 to 0.55 ug RNA. Unique molecular identifiers were not described for the libraries. TCRdb called the multiplex PCR reads again in MiXCR, with one record for every CDR3 protein. The data hold about 13,000 distinct CDR3 sequences, with approximately 68% observed a single time. V lost 5 bases to trimming and J lost 5 bases, with 15 bases between them. Germline V gives CDR1 SGHTA, CDR2 FQGNSA. CDR3 size: 14 residues. The TCR sequence derives from a male donor with glioblastoma. The chain employs TRBV7-2 and TRBJ2-5, with D perhaps TRBD1 (5 bases). Sample: brain tumor tissue. The CDR3 DNA follows: TGTGCCAGCAGCCCTGCAGGGTTGCGGGAGACCCAGTACTTC. Translated, it gives CASSPAGLRETQYF.